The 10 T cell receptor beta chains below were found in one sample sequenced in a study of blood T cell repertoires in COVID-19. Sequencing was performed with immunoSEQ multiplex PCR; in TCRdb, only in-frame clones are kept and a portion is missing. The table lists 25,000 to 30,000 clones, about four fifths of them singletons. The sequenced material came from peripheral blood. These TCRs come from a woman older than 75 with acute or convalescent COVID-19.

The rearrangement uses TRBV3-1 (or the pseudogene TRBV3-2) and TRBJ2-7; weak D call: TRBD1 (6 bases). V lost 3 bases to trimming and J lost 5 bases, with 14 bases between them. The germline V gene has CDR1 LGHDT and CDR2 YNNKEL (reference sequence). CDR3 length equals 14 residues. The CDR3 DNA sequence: TGTGCCAGCAGCCATGACTGGACAGACGACGAGCAGTACTTC. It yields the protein CASSHDWTDDEQYF.

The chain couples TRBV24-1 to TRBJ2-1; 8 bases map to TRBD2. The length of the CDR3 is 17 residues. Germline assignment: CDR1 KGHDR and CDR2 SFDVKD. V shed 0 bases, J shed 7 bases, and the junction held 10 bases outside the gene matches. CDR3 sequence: CATSDLQGGLGNNEQFF. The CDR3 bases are TGTGCCACCAGTGATTTGCAAGGGGGACTAGGGAATAATGAGCAGTTCTTC.

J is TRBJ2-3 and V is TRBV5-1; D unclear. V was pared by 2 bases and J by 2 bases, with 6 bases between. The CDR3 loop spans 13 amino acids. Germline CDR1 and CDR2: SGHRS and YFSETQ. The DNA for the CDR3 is TGCGCCAGCAGCTTCCAATTCACAGATACGCAGTATTTT. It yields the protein CASSFQFTDTQYF.

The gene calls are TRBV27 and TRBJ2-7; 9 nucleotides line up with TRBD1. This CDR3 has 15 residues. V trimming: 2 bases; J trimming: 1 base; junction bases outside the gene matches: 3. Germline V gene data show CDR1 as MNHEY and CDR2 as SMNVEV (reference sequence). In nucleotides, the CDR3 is TGTGCCAGCAGTTTAAAGGGGACAGGGTCCTACGAGCAGTACTTC. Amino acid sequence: CASSLKGTGSYEQYF.

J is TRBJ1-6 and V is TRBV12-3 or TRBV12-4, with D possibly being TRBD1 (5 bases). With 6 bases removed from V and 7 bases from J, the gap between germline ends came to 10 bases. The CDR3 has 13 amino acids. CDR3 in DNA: TGTGCCAGCAGAGACGACAGAAATTCACCCCTCCACTTT. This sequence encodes CASRDDRNSPLHF.

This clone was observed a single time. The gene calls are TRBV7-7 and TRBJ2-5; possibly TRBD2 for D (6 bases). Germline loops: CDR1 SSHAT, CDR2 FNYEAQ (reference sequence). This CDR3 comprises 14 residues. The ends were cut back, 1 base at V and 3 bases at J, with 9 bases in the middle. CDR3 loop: CASSLDGREETQYF. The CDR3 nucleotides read TGTGCCAGCAGCTTAGACGGGAGAGAAGAGACCCAGTACTTC.

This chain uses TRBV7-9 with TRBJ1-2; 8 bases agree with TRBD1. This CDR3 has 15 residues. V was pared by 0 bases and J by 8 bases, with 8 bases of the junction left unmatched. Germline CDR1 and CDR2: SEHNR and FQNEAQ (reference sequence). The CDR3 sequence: CASSLALDREEGYTF. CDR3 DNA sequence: TGTGCCAGCAGCTTAGCGTTGGACAGGGAGGAAGGCTACACCTTC.

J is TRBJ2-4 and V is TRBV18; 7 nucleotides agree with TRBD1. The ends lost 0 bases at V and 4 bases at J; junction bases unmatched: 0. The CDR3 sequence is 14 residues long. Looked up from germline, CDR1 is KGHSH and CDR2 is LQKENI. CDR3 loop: CASSPPGQKNIQYF. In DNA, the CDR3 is TGTGCCAGCTCACCACCGGGACAGAAAAACATTCAGTACTTC.

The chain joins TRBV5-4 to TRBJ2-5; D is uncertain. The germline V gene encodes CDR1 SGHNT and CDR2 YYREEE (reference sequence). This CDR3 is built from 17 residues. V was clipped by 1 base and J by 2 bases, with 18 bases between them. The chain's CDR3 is CASSLSPSLSLQETQYF. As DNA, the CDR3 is TGTGCCAGCAGCTTGTCGCCCAGTCTTTCTCTTCAAGAGACCCAGTACTTC.

Here the CDR3 DNA reads TGCGCCAGCAGCCAAGGAGCGGGAGGGCGGGATGAGCAGTTCTTC. Translation gives CASSQGAGGRDEQFF. This rearrangement joins TRBV4-3 to TRBJ2-1; 10 positions agree with TRBD2. The V gene end was trimmed by 1 base and the J gene end by 8 bases; junction bases not matched to a gene: 5. The CDR3 contains 15 residues. CDR1 and CDR2 (germline): LGHNA, YSLEER.